This T cell receptor beta chain was retrieved from a study of beta chain features in type 1 diabetes. V dropped 5 bases and J dropped 3; count of bases not matched to a gene: 12. The germline CDR1 and CDR2 sequences are SGHTA and FQGNSA. CDR3 length: 16 residues. The sequenced template was cDNA made from the entire isolated RNA. The protocol was immunoSEQ multiplex PCR, while the TCRdb copy is restricted to in-frame clones and leaves out a portion. The data contain hundreds of thousands of clones, more than 13% of them singletons. Broader study findings: Among patients, naive, central memory and Treg TCRB repertoires appeared more similar than among healthy donors. PCR may have favored shorter templates equally in patients and controls. Type 1 diabetes patients had moderately but significantly shorter TCRB CDR3s in all four CD4+ subsets.

This clone occurred a few times. The antigen is not known. This chain links TRBV7-2 with TRBJ1-1; TRBD1 matches 7 bases. The sequenced sample consisted of naive CD4+ T cells from blood. The TCR comes from a man between 18 and 35 years old with type 1 diabetes. The CDR3 loop reads CASSPNRGRRDTEAFF. The CDR3 bases are TGTGCCAGCAGCCCTAACAGGGGCCGCAGGGACACTGAAGCTTTCTTT.